Below, 16 T cell receptor beta chains from the same sample are listed, as sequenced in a study of T cells in tuberculosis. Clones were read by immunoSEQ multiplex PCR, and TCRdb kept only the in-frame ones, dropping some. The sample yields about 20,000 clones, around 91% seen once. What was sequenced was PBMCs. The receptors shown here come from a donor aged 5 to 30 with latent tuberculosis or without tuberculosis infection.

The CDR3 region has the DNA TGCGCCAGCAGCTTAAACAGGGGTGGGGGCTATGGCTACACCTTC. Translated: CASSLNRGGGYGYTF. V usage is TRBV5-1 and J usage is TRBJ1-2, with TRBD1 matching over 7 bases. V gave up 2 bases and J gave up 4 bases; unmatched junction bases: 8. The CDR3 contains 15 residues. In germline, CDR1 is SGHRS, CDR2 YFSETQ.

This sequence joins TRBV7-2 and TRBJ2-3; possible D gene TRBD2, 6 bases. Between the trimmed V and J ends, which lost 1 base and 3 bases, there was a span of 11 bases. Germline lookup yields CDR1 SGHTA and CDR2 FQGNSA. This CDR3 comprises 15 residues. The CDR3, as DNA: TGTGCCAGCAGCTTAGTTGGCCGGGGGACAGATACGCAGTATTTT. It is translated as CASSLVGRGTDTQYF.

The CDR3 spells CASSLGAGENLQETQYF. In nucleotides, the CDR3 is TGCGCCAGCAGCTTGGGGGCAGGGGAAAATCTACAAGAGACCCAGTACTTC. The V and J genes are TRBV5-1 and TRBJ2-5, with TRBD1 as a possible D gene (6 bases). The CDR3 totals 17 residues. Trimming cost V 0 bases and J 2 bases, with 17 bases left between them. The germline CDR1 and CDR2 sequences are SGHRS and YFSETQ.

This clone was seen just once. V gene TRBV2 combines with J gene TRBJ2-7, with D perhaps matching TRBD1 (5 bases). Looked up from germline, CDR1 is SNHLY and CDR2 is FYNNEI. V was pared by 6 bases and J by 5 bases, with 17 bases between. This CDR3 contains 14 residues. The DNA for the CDR3 is TGTGCCAGCAGGGGCCCAATCAGGGCCCACGAGCAGTACTTC. Amino acid sequence: CASRGPIRAHEQYF.

CDR3 sequence reads: CASSEQHSNTGELFF. The DNA for the CDR3 is TGTGCCAGCTCCGAACAGCACTCGAACACCGGGGAGCTGTTTTTT. The genes are TRBV18 and TRBJ2-2, with unresolved D. Trimming shortened V by 6 bases and J by 0 bases, and 11 bases separated the two germline ends. Germline values: CDR1 KGHSH, CDR2 LQKENI. The CDR3 spans 15 residues.

This clone has just one count. The chain has TRBV4-3 and TRBJ2-7, with 10 nucleotides matching TRBD1. The junction had 3 bases not matched to a gene; V was cut back by 2 bases and J by 5 bases. This CDR3 is built from 14 residues. Germline V gene data show CDR1 as LGHNA and CDR2 as YSLEER. As DNA, the CDR3 is TGCGCCAGCAGCCAACTCGGGACAGGGGACGAGCAGTACTTC. It translates to CASSQLGTGDEQYF.

This clone has a single count. This chain's CDR3 is CASSRSGLGYGYTF. In DNA form, the CDR3 reads TGTGCCAGCAGCCGAAGTGGACTAGGCTATGGCTACACCTTC. The chain recombines TRBV7-2 with TRBJ1-2; D is ambiguous. The germline CDR1 and CDR2 sequences are SGHTA and FQGNSA. This CDR3 comprises 14 residues. Deletions cut 5 bases from V and 4 bases from J, with 14 bases between.

The CDR3 loop is CASAGQGGSQPQHF. CDR3 bases: TGTGCCAGTGCAGGACAGGGAGGGAGTCAGCCCCAGCATTTT. The V call is TRBV19, the J call TRBJ1-5; 8 bases agree with TRBD1. V lost 8 bases, J lost 6 bases, and 9 bases stayed unmatched. The CDR3 contains 14 residues. CDR1 LNHDA and CDR2 SQIVND come from the germline V gene (reference sequence).

The chain carries TRBV6-1 and TRBJ2-7; D is perhaps TRBD1 (6 bases). The germline CDR1 and CDR2 sequences are MNHNS and SASEGT. This CDR3 spans 15 amino acids. The ends were cut back, 1 base at V and 2 bases at J, with 12 bases in the middle. The DNA for the CDR3 is TGTGCCAGCAGTGAAGGCGCAGGGGAACCCTACGAGCAGTACTTC. It is translated as CASSEGAGEPYEQYF.

The CDR3 reads CASSELWGAEAFF. The CDR3 coding sequence is TGTGCCAGCAGTGAATTATGGGGGGCTGAAGCTTTCTTT. The chain recombines TRBV2 with TRBJ1-1; D possibly corresponds to TRBD1 (5 bases). V dropped 2 bases and J dropped 6 bases, with 10 bases sitting between them. Germline CDR1 reads SNHLY; CDR2 reads FYNNEI. CDR3 length equals 13 residues.

This clone was found a few times. The rearrangement joins TRBV30 to TRBJ1-1; 9 bases align to TRBD1. CDR1 and CDR2 (germline): GTSNPN, SVGIG (reference sequence). The trim removed 1 base at V and 8 bases at J, leaving 8 bases unmatched. CDR3 length: 14 amino acids. This CDR3 reads CAWSGQGVSREAFF. Written as DNA, the CDR3 is TGTGCCTGGAGTGGACAGGGGGTTTCAAGAGAAGCTTTCTTT. Using reference TRBV30 and TRBJ1-1 for the parts outside the CDR3, the full variable domain is SQTIHQWPATLVQPVGSPLSLECTVEGTSNPNLYWYRQAAGRGLQLLFYSVGIGQISSEVPQNLSASRPQDRQFILSSKKLLLSDSGFYLCAWSGQGVSREAFFGQGTRLTVV.

The rearrangement uses TRBV30 and TRBJ2-2; D is unclear. Per germline, CDR1 GTSNPN and CDR2 SVGIG (reference sequence). This CDR3 has 13 residues. With 5 bases removed from V and 3 bases from J, the gap between germline ends came to 10 bases. The CDR3 spells CAWSSLYTGELFF. The CDR3 coding sequence is TGTGCCTGGTCCTCCCTATACACCGGGGAGCTGTTTTTT.

The chain links TRBV10-3 to TRBJ2-1; TRBD1 matches 8 bases. CDR1 and CDR2 (germline): ENHRY, SYGVKD. Trimming cost V 3 bases and J 5 bases; bases outside gene matches: 3. CDR3 size: 14 residues. The CDR3 region is CAISDPDRDNEQFF. The CDR3, as DNA: TGTGCCATCAGTGACCCGGACAGGGACAATGAGCAGTTCTTC.

The V call is TRBV13, the J call TRBJ2-3, with 11 nucleotides matching TRBD1. The germline gives CDR1 PRHDT, CDR2 FYEKMQ (reference sequence). V was pared by 5 bases and J by 4 bases, with 5 bases of the junction left unmatched. There are 15 residues in the CDR3. CDR3 coding DNA: TGTGCCAGCAGCCACTCGGGACAGGGGGCAGATACGCAGTATTTT. Translating it yields CASSHSGQGADTQYF.

The genes are TRBV5-1 and TRBJ2-5; TRBD1 might be the D (5 bases). Trimming took 4 bases from V and 5 from J, leaving 15 bases between them. Germline CDR1 SGHRS, CDR2 YFSETQ. This CDR3 region has 14 residues. CDR3 loop: CASSTEGARETQYF. CDR3 coding DNA: TGCGCCAGCAGCACAGAAGGGGCCCGGGAGACCCAGTACTTC.

By sample fraction, this clone is medium-sized. V gene TRBV29-1 combines with J gene TRBJ2-1; 9 nucleotides align to TRBD1. CDR3 length equals 12 residues. The V gene's germline CDR1 is SQVTM and CDR2 ANQGSEA. The V segment lost 7 bases and the J segment 5 bases; nucleotides outside the gene matches: 3. The CDR3 DNA reads as TGCAGCGGCGGGACAGGGAACAATGAGCAGTTCTTC. Protein: CSGGTGNNEQFF.